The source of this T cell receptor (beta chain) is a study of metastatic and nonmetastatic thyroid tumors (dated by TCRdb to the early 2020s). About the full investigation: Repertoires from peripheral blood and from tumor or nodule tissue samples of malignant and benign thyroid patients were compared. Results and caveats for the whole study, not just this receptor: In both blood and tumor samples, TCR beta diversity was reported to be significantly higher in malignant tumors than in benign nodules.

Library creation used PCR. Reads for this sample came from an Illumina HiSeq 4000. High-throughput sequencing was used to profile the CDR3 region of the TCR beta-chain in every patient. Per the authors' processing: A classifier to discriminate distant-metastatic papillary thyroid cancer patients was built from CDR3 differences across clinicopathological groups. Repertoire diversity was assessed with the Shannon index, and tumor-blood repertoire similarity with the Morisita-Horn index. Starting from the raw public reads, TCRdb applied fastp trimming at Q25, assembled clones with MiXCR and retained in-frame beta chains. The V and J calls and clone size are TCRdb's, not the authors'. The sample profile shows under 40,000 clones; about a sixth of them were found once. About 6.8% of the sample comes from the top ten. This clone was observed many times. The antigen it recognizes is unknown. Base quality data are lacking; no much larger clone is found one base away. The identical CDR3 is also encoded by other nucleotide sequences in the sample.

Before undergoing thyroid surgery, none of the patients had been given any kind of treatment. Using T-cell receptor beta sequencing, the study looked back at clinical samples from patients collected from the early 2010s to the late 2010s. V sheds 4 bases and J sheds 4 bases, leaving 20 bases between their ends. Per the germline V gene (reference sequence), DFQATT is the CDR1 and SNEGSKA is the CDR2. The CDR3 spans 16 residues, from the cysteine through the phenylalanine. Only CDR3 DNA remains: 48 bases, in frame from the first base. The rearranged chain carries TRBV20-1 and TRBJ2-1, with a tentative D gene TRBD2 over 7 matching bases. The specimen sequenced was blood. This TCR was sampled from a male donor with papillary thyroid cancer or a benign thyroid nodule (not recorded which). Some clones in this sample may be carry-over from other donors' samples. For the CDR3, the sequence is CSAIHPHGGAYNEQFF. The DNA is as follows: TGCAGTGCTATTCACCCGCATGGGGGGGCGTACAATGAGCAGTTCTTC.